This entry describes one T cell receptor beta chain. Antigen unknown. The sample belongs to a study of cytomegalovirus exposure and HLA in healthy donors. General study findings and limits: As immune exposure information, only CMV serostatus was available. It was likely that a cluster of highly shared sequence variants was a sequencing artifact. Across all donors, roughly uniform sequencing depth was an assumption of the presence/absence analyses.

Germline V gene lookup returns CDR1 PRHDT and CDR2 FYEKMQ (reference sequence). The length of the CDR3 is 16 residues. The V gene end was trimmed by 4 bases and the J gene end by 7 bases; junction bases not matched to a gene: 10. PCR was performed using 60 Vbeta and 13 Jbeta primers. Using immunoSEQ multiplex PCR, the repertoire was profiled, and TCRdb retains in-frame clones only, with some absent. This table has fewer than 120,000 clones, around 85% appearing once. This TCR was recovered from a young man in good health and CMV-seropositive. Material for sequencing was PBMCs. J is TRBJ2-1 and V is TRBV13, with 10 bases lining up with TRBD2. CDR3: CASSWRGAGGHNEQFF. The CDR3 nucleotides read TGTGCCAGCAGCTGGAGGGGAGCGGGGGGGCATAATGAGCAGTTCTTC.